The present T cell receptor (beta chain) was sequenced within a study of T cells in Graves' hyperthyroidism and ophthalmopathy. Study overall: Before any treatment, at initial diagnosis, peripheral blood was collected.

The CDR3 is made up of 14 amino acids. CDR1 SEHNR and CDR2 FQNEAQ come from the germline V gene (reference sequence). Between the trimmed V and J ends, which lost 7 bases and 6 bases, there was a span of 16 bases. From RNA transcripts, TCR beta CDR3 regions were amplified. HTBI primers were the set used in a first-round RT-PCR of the TCR CDR3. A single record per CDR3 protein comes from TCRdb applying MiXCR to the multiplex PCR reads. The data show about 360,000 distinct CDR3 sequences, around a sixth seen once. This clonotype was picked up a small number of times. The specimen was blood. The source is a woman in her late teens or twenties with Graves' hyperthyroidism that later progressed to Graves' ophthalmopathy. The chain recombines TRBV7-9 with TRBJ2-1; the D gene is possibly TRBD1 (5 bases). The CDR3 protein is CASTLGRESNEQFF. CDR3 nucleotides: TGTGCCAGCACCCTCGGCAGGGAAAGCAATGAGCAGTTCTTC.